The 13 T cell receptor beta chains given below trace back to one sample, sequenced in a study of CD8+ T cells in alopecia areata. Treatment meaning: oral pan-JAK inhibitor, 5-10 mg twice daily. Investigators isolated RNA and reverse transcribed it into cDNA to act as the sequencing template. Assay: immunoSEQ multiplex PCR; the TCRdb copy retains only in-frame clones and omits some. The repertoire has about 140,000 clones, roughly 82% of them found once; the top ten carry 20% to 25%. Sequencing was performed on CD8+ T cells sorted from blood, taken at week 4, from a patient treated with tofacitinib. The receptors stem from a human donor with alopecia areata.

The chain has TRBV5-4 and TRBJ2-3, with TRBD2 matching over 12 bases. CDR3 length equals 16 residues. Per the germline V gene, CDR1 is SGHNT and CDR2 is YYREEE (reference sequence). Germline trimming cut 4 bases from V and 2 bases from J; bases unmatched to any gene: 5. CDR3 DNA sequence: TGTGCCAGCAGCACAGGGACTAGCGGGCACACAGATACGCAGTATTTT. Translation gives CASSTGTSGHTDTQYF.

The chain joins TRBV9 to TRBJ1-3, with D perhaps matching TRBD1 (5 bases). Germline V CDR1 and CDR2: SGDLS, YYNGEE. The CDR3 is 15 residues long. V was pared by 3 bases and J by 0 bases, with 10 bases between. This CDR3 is CASSGDVDSGNTIYF. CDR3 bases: TGTGCCAGCAGCGGGGACGTCGACTCTGGAAACACCATATATTTT.

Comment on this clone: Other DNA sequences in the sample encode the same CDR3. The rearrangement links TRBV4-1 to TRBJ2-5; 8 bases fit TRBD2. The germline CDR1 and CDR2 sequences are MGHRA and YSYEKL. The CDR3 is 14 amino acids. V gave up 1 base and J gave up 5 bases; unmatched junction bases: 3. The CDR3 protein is CASSQVSSGETQYF. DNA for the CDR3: TGCGCCAGCAGCCAAGTGTCTAGCGGGGAGACCCAGTACTTC.

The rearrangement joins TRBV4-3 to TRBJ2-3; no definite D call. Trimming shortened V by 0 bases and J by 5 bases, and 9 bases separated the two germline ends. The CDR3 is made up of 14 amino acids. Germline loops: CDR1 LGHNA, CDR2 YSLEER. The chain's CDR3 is CASSQDLLLDTQYF. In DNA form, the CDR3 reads TGCGCCAGCAGCCAAGATCTATTGTTAGATACGCAGTATTTT.

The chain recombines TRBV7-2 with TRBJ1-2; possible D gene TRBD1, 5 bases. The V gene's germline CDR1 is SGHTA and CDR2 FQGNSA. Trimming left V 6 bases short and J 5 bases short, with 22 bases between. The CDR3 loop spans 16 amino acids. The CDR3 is CASRRFGGVVEYGYTF. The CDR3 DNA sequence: TGTGCCAGCAGGAGATTTGGAGGGGTGGTCGAGTATGGCTACACCTTC.

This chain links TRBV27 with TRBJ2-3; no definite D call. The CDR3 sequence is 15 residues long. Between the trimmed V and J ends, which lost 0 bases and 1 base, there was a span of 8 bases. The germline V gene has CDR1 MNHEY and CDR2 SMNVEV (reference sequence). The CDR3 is CASSLSQLGTDTQYF. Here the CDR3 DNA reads TGTGCCAGCAGTTTATCCCAGTTGGGCACAGATACGCAGTATTTT.

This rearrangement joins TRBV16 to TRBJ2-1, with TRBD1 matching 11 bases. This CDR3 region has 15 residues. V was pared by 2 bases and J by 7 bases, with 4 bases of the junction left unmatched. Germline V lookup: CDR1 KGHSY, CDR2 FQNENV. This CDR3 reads CASSQTGTGGNEQFF. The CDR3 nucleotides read TGTGCCAGCAGCCAAACCGGGACAGGGGGGAATGAGCAGTTCTTC.

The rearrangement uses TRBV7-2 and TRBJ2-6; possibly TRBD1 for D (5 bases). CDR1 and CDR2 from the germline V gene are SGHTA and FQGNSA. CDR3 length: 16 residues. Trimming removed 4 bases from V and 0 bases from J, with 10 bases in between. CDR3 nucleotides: TGTGCCAGCAGCTCCCTTGACAGCTCTGGGGCCAACGTCCTGACTTTC. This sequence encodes CASSSLDSSGANVLTF. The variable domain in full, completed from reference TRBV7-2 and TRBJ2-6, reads GAGVSQSPSNKVTEKGKDVELRCDPISGHTALYWYRQSLGQGLEFLIYFQGNSAPDKSGLPSDRFSAERTGGSVSTLTIQRTQQEDSAVYLCASSSLDSSGANVLTFGAGSRLTVL.

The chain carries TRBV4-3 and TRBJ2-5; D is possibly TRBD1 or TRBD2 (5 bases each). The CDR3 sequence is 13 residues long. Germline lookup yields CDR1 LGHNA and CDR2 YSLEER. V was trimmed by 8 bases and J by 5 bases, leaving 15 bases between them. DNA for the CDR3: TGCGCCAGCGGGAGAGGGGTGGAGGAGACCCAGTACTTC. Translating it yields CASGRGVEETQYF.

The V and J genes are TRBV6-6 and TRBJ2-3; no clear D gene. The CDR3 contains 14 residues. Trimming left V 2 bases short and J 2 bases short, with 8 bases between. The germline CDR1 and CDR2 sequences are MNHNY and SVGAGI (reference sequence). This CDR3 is CASSYGQTTDTQYF. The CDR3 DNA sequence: TGTGCCAGCAGTTACGGGCAGACCACAGATACGCAGTATTTT.

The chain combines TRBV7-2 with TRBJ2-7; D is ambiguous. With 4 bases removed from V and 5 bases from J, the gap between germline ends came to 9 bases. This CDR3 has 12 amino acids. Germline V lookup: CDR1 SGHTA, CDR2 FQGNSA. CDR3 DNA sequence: TGTGCCAGCAGCTCTACTTGGGACGAGCAGTACTTC. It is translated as CASSSTWDEQYF.

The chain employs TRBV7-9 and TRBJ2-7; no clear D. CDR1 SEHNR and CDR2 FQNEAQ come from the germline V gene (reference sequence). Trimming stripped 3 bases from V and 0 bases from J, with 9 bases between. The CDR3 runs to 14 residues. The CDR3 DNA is TGTGCCAGCAGCTTTCCCGCGAACTCCTACGAGCAGTACTTC. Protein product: CASSFPANSYEQYF. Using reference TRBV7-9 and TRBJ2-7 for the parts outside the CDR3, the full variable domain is DTGVSQNPRHKITKRGQNVTFRCDPISEHNRLYWYRQTLGQGPEFLTYFQNEAQLEKSRLLSDRFSAERPKGSFSTLEIQRTEQGDSAMYLCASSFPANSYEQYFGPGTRLTVT.

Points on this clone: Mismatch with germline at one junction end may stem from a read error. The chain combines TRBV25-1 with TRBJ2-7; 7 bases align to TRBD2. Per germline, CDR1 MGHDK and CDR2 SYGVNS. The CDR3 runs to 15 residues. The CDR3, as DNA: TGTGCCACCAGTATCGGGGGGTTAAGCTCCTACGAGCAGTACTTC. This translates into CATSIGGLSSYEQYF.